This T cell receptor beta chain was found in a study of blood T cell repertoires in COVID-19. Study context: What the recovered Cohort 3 donors had was two negative PCRs, clearance, or symptom resolution.

In the source study's methods: The assay estimated nucleated cells by amplifying reference gene primers. Data came from immunoSEQ multiplex PCR; TCRdb stores just in-frame clones and leaves some out. V and J calls and clone size are those listed in that table; D and trimming were worked out from the DNA. The sample records approximately 190,000 clones, 86% being singletons. This CDR3 has 12 amino acids. V was pared by 4 bases and J by 8 bases, with 10 bases between. CDR1 is SGDLS, CDR2 YYNGEE, per germline. Sequenced sample: PBMCs or T cells enriched from blood (not recorded which). The chain combines TRBV9 with TRBJ1-3; D not certain. This receptor was obtained from a woman aged 40 to 50 in a cohort exposed to, infected with or recovered from COVID-19 (not recorded which). Written as DNA, the CDR3 is TGTGCCAGCAGCCCCCCCGGGGACACCATATATTTT. This gives the protein CASSPPGDTIYF.